The clone carrying this T cell receptor beta chain has a count of ten or more. Its antigen is not known. The use of a sample-barcoded 5' primer and a J-beta primer mix characterized a second PCR of about 6 to 12 cycles. TCRdb re-called the 5' RACE reads with MiXCR, one entry per CDR3 protein. The sample holds 700,000 to 950,000 distinct CDR3 sequences, roughly 41% seen once. This specimen comes from a study of blood T cells in healthy people across ages. V shed 3 bases and J shed 4 bases, with 17 bases lying between them. Germline V gene lookup returns CDR1 SGHTA and CDR2 FQGNSA. The CDR3 loop spans 16 amino acids. General study points: Donors of long life had a larger count of naive CD4+ cells and greater diversity than aged donors.

The chain couples TRBV7-2 to TRBJ2-3; no clear D. This clonotype was obtained from an older woman in good health. The sample consisted of blood. The chain's CDR3 is CASSFPSPGKADTQYF. The CDR3 nucleotides are TGTGCCAGCAGCTTCCCTTCCCCCGGAAAAGCAGATACGCAGTATTTT.